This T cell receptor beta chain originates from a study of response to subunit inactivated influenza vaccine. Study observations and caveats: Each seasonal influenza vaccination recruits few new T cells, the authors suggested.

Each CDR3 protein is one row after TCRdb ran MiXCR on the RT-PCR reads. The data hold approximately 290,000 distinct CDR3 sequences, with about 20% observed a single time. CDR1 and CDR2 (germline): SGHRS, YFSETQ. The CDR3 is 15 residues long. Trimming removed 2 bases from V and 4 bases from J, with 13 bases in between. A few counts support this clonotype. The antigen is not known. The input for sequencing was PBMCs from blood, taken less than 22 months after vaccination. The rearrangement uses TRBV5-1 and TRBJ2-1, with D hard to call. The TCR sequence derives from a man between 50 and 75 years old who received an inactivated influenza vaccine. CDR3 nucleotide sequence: TGCGCCAGCAGCTTCGAGGAACCCACTTACAATGAGCAGTTCTTC. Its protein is CASSFEEPTYNEQFF.